The 17 T cell receptor beta chains below were found in one sample sequenced in a study of identifying expanded T cells in peripheral blood. Clones were read by immunoSEQ multiplex PCR, and TCRdb kept only the in-frame ones, dropping some. The sample lists tens of thousands of clones, around 84% occurring once. Sequencing was done on a sample of blood. The receptors here all came from a person between 18 and 75 years old in good health.

A single count supports this clone. The rearrangement links TRBV5-8 to TRBJ1-5, with D hard to call. CDR1 is SGHTS, CDR2 YDEGEE, per germline. Trimming cost V 4 bases and J 0 bases, with 5 bases left between them. The CDR3 has 13 residues. The CDR3 here is CASSRYSNQPQHF. The CDR3 DNA is TGTGCCAGCAGCCGTTATAGCAATCAGCCCCAGCATTTT.

The CDR3 nucleotides read TGTGCCAGCAGACCCGGGCCGGCCTATGGCTACACCTTC. Translation: CASRPGPAYGYTF. This sequence joins TRBV6-5 and TRBJ1-2; D remains ambiguous. With 6 bases removed from V and 4 bases from J, the gap between germline ends came to 12 bases. The germline CDR1 and CDR2 sequences are MNHEY and SVGAGI. This CDR3 spans 13 amino acids.

This clone was found a few times. CDR3: CSVAQTEGNTIYF. CDR3 nucleotides: TGCAGCGTTGCCCAGACCGAAGGAAACACCATATATTTT. V gene TRBV29-1 combines with J gene TRBJ1-3; D uncertain. Trimming pared 4 bases from V and 4 bases from J, leaving 11 bases between. The CDR3 covers 13 residues. The V gene's germline CDR1 is SQVTM and CDR2 ANQGSEA. Full variable domain (remainder filled in from reference TRBV29-1 and TRBJ1-3): SAVISQKPSRDICQRGTSLTIQCQVDSQVTMMFWYRQQPGQSLTLIATANQGSEATYESGFVIDKFPISRPNLTFSTLTVSNMSPEDSSIYLCSVAQTEGNTIYFGEGSWLTVV.

The chain employs TRBV10-2 and TRBJ1-6; maybe TRBD1 (5 bases). The CDR3 is 15 amino acids. V lost 4 bases and J lost 11, with 18 bases in between. The germline gives CDR1 WSHSY, CDR2 SAAADI. CDR3 loop: CASSGPLGGGTPLHF. The DNA of the CDR3 is TGCGCCAGCAGTGGACCACTGGGGGGTGGGACACCCCTCCACTTT.

About this clone: Additional DNA sequences in this sample encode the identical CDR3. This rearrangement joins TRBV4-3 to TRBJ1-3; no reliable D call. CDR3 size: 12 residues. CDR1 and CDR2 from the germline V gene are LGHNA and YSLEER. The V end was cut by 0 bases, the J end by 5 bases, with 2 bases between. Written as DNA, the CDR3 is TGCGCCAGCAGCCAAGATCGAAACACCATATATTTT. This gives the protein CASSQDRNTIYF.

This chain connects TRBV5-1 to TRBJ1-1; D is undetermined. The CDR3 spans 15 residues. CDR1 is SGHRS and CDR2 is YFSETQ in the germline V gene. The V and J ends lost 1 base and 2 bases respectively, with 12 bases between them. CDR3 sequence reads: CASSLSVAGNTEAFF. CDR3 DNA: TGCGCCAGCAGCTTGAGTGTCGCAGGTAACACTGAAGCTTTCTTT.

This clone was recorded only once. J is TRBJ2-1 and V is TRBV13; 9 bases are a match to TRBD2. The J segment lost 3 bases and the V segment lost 5 bases, leaving 8 bases of the junction unmatched. The CDR3 is 16 amino acids. Germline CDR1 and CDR2: PRHDT and FYEKMQ (reference sequence). CDR3 region: CASSHRLADFYNEQFF. DNA of the CDR3: TGTGCCAGCAGCCACCGACTAGCGGATTTCTACAATGAGCAGTTCTTC.

DNA for the CDR3: TGTGCCAGTAGTATAGAAGGAGCAGATACGCAGTATTTT. Its protein product is CASSIEGADTQYF. The chain carries TRBV19 and TRBJ2-3; D gene uncertain. V was shortened by 0 bases and J by 4 bases, with 5 bases between the two germline ends. Germline values: CDR1 LNHDA, CDR2 SQIVND (reference sequence). This CDR3 has 13 amino acids.

The chain combines TRBV6-1 with TRBJ1-5; D unclear. CDR3 length: 15 amino acids. Trimming removed 2 bases from V and 1 base from J, with 9 bases in between. The V gene's germline CDR1 is MNHNS and CDR2 SASEGT. The CDR3: CASSELYLSNQPQHF. CDR3 nucleotide sequence: TGTGCCAGCAGTGAATTATACTTAAGCAATCAGCCCCAGCATTTT.

V gene TRBV7-9 combines with J gene TRBJ1-6, with no clear D. Germline V gene data show CDR1 as SEHNR and CDR2 as FQNEAQ (reference sequence). This CDR3 is built from 15 residues. The V gene lost 2 bases and the J gene lost 9 bases, with 14 bases spanning the gap. CDR3 residues: CASSLFEPPGSPLHF. DNA for the CDR3: TGTGCCAGCAGCTTATTCGAGCCACCCGGTTCACCCCTCCACTTT.

CDR3 region: CASSPGPLAQETQYF. CDR3 DNA: TGTGCCAGCAGCCCGGGACCCTTGGCCCAAGAGACCCAGTACTTC. The V and J genes are TRBV11-3 and TRBJ2-5; D may be TRBD1 or TRBD2 (5 bases each). V gave up 5 bases and J gave up 1 base, with 14 bases separating them. The CDR3 consists of 15 residues. Germline lookup yields CDR1 SGHNT and CDR2 YENEEA.

The CDR3 sequence: CASSLVGTSQETQYF. DNA of the CDR3: TGTGCCAGCAGCTTAGTCGGGACCAGCCAAGAGACCCAGTACTTC. The V call is TRBV11-2, the J call TRBJ2-5, with D perhaps given as TRBD1 or TRBD2 (5 bases each). The CDR3 covers 15 residues. The V and J ends lost 1 base and 1 base respectively, with 10 bases between them. Per the germline V gene, CDR1 is SGHAT and CDR2 is FQNNGV.

V is TRBV4-2 and J is TRBJ1-1; D gene uncertain. Trimming pared 2 bases from V and 3 bases from J, leaving 4 bases between. Germline CDR1 is LGHNA and CDR2 is YNFKEQ. The CDR3 length is 12 residues. DNA of the CDR3: TGTGCCAGCAGCCAACAGTACACTGAAGCTTTCTTT. It encodes CASSQQYTEAFF.

The rearrangement links TRBV11-2 to TRBJ2-7; 9 bases fit TRBD1. Germline CDR1 SGHAT, CDR2 FQNNGV. The CDR3 is 16 residues long. Germline trimming cut 6 bases from V and 4 bases from J; bases unmatched to any gene: 13. CDR3 sequence: CASRGTSWTGEYEQYF. DNA for the CDR3: TGTGCCAGCAGGGGTACCTCCTGGACAGGGGAGTACGAGCAGTACTTC.

The chain combines TRBV7-9 with TRBJ1-6, with D perhaps TRBD1 (5 bases). Germline V gene lookup returns CDR1 SEHNR and CDR2 FQNEAQ (reference sequence). V lost 6 bases and J 6 bases, leaving 9 bases between the germline ends. This CDR3 contains 13 residues. CDR3 protein: CASRGDPNSPLHF. The CDR3 coding sequence is TGTGCCAGCAGGGGGGATCCTAATTCACCCCTCCACTTT. Supplemented by reference TRBV7-9 and TRBJ1-6, the full variable domain reads DTGVSQNPRHKITKRGQNVTFRCDPISEHNRLYWYRQTLGQGPEFLTYFQNEAQLEKSRLLSDRFSAERPKGSFSTLEIQRTEQGDSAMYLCASRGDPNSPLHFGNGTRLTVT.

Only a few counts were recorded for this clone. The gene calls are TRBV2 and TRBJ1-1, with D hard to call. Between the trimmed V and J ends, which lost 9 bases and 4 bases, there was a span of 18 bases. CDR3 size: 14 residues. Germline-derived CDR1 and CDR2 are SNHLY and FYNNEI. The CDR3 nucleotides read TGTGCCAGTACCAGTGATATACGGACCACTGAAGCTTTCTTT. Translating gives CASTSDIRTTEAFF.

This clone was detected only once. CDR3 coding DNA: TGTGCCAGCTCACCATCCCTGGGCTATGGCTACACCTTC. This encodes CASSPSLGYGYTF. The chain has TRBV18 and TRBJ1-2; the D is unclear. The V gene's germline CDR1 is KGHSH and CDR2 LQKENI. This CDR3 is built from 13 residues. V was pared by 2 bases and J by 4 bases, with 8 bases between. Full variable domain (remainder filled in from reference TRBV18 and TRBJ1-2): NAGVMQNPRHLVRRRGQEARLRCSPMKGHSHVYWYRQLPEEGLKFMVYLQKENIIDESGMPKERFSAEFPKEGPSILRIQQVVRGDSAAYFCASSPSLGYGYTFGSGTRLTVV.